Below are 12 T cell receptor beta chains sequenced from a single sample in a study of T-cell reconstitution after alpha-beta-depleted transplantation in children. Preparation of the TCRbeta library involved a method that used unique molecular identifiers. In TCRdb, the PCR reads were re-called with MiXCR into one record per CDR3 protein. The sample lists hundreds of thousands of distinct CDR3 sequences; roughly 15% were seen once. This material consisted of PBMCs, mostly from graft donor cells, taken 360 days after TCRalphabeta/CD19-depleted stem cell transplant. The origin of the receptors is a male patient between 10 and 17 years old who had a stem cell transplant for acute lymphoblastic leukemia, so the T cells may come from the graft donor.

This clonotype was counted between two and nine times. This chain links TRBV5-4 with TRBJ1-1, with TRBD1 matching over 9 bases. After removal of 4 bases from V and 5 bases from J, the junction contained 9 bases not matched to a gene. The germline V gene encodes CDR1 SGHNT and CDR2 YYREEE (reference sequence). The CDR3 is 15 residues long. CDR3 coding DNA: TGTGCCAGCAGCCCGGGATTTGGACAGGGGACTGAAGCTTTCTTT. As protein: CASSPGFGQGTEAFF. Full variable domain (remainder filled in from reference TRBV5-4 and TRBJ1-1): ETGVTQSPTHLIKTRGQQVTLRCSSQSGHNTVSWYQQALGQGPQFIFQYYREEENGRGNFPPRFSGLQFPNYSSELNVNALELDDSALYLCASSPGFGQGTEAFFGQGTRLTVV.

This clonotype appeared many times. This rearrangement joins TRBV28 to TRBJ2-2, with 7 bases aligning to TRBD1. CDR3 length: 19 amino acids. J was trimmed by 4 bases and V by 6 bases; bases with no gene match: 20. The germline V gene encodes CDR1 MDHEN and CDR2 SYDVKM. The CDR3 loop is CASSPIDLRQGSSTGELFF. The CDR3 DNA follows: TGTGCCAGCAGCCCCATCGACTTGAGACAGGGCTCCTCCACCGGGGAGCTGTTTTTT.

The chain employs TRBV6-1 and TRBJ2-4; 9 nucleotides line up with TRBD1. This CDR3 has 15 residues. V lost 6 bases and J lost 3; bases outside the gene matches: 6. Germline V gene lookup returns CDR1 MNHNS and CDR2 SASEGT. In DNA form, the CDR3 reads TGTGCCAGCAGGTCGGGACAGGGAGGCAAAAACATTCAGTACTTC. It specifies CASRSGQGGKNIQYF.

This clonotype was recorded many times. The chain couples TRBV4-1 to TRBJ2-3; D ambiguous. Trimming took 3 bases from V and 4 from J, leaving 14 bases between them. CDR1 and CDR2 (germline): MGHRA, YSYEKL. CDR3 length: 15 amino acids. Written as DNA, the CDR3 is TGCGCCAGCAGCCAGACCGCTAGTGAGTCAGATACGCAGTATTTT. It codes for CASSQTASESDTQYF.

CDR3 region: CASSPRGAPWGYTF. The CDR3 bases are TGTGCCAGCAGTCCTCGGGGGGCCCCTTGGGGCTACACCTTC. The genes are TRBV12-3 or TRBV12-4 and TRBJ1-2, with a possible D match to TRBD1 (6 bases). This CDR3 spans 14 amino acids. V was pared by 5 bases and J by 8 bases, with 18 bases between.

V usage is TRBV12-3 or TRBV12-4 and J usage is TRBJ2-5, with 7 positions matching TRBD1. V lost 5 bases and J lost 2; bases outside the gene matches: 8. The CDR3 length is 15 residues. The CDR3 DNA is TGTGCCAGCAGTATATACAGGGGTCGGCAAGAGACCCAGTACTTC. The encoded protein is CASSIYRGRQETQYF.

This clonotype was seen many times. The chain employs TRBV4-2 and TRBJ2-7; tentatively, D is TRBD2 (5 bases). This CDR3 is 17 amino acids long. V was pared by 0 bases and J by 3 bases, with 18 bases between. The germline gives CDR1 LGHNA, CDR2 YNFKEQ. CDR3 nucleotides: TGTGCCAGCAGCCAAGATCGTTGGACTGCTCGGCACTACGAGCAGTACTTC. It is translated as CASSQDRWTARHYEQYF.

This clonotype was detected a few times. V usage is TRBV7-3 and J usage is TRBJ2-2; D perhaps matches TRBD1 (5 bases). The CDR3 has 13 amino acids. Per the germline V gene, CDR1 is SGHTA and CDR2 is FQGTGA. V was pared by 5 bases and J by 6 bases, with 10 bases between. The CDR3 reads CASSQGIAGELFF. CDR3 sequence (DNA): TGTGCCAGCAGCCAGGGTATCGCCGGGGAGCTGTTTTTT.

This clonotype was detected only a few times. This chain links TRBV7-6 with TRBJ2-3, with a weak D call TRBD1 (6 bases). CDR3 length: 15 amino acids. The germline CDR1 and CDR2 sequences are SGHVS and FNYEAQ. Trimming removed 1 base from V and 7 bases from J, with 15 bases in between. The CDR3 protein is CASSLETQGLNTQYF. CDR3 DNA: TGTGCCAGCAGCTTAGAGACACAGGGTTTGAATACGCAGTATTTT.

This clonotype has just a few counts. The chain employs TRBV7-2 and TRBJ2-7, with 9 bases that match TRBD2. The CDR3 runs to 15 residues. In germline, CDR1 is SGHTA, CDR2 FQGNSA. The trim removed 0 bases at V and 4 bases at J, leaving 4 bases unmatched. The CDR3 region is CASSLALAGKYEQYF. As DNA, the CDR3 is TGTGCCAGCAGCTTAGCTCTAGCGGGAAAGTACGAGCAGTACTTC.

The chain employs TRBV6-6 and TRBJ2-7; D not resolved. The germline V and J ends were trimmed by 8 bases and 2 bases, with 13 bases remaining between them. Per the germline V gene, CDR1 is MNHNY and CDR2 is SVGAGI (reference sequence). The CDR3 is 13 residues long. The DNA of the CDR3 is TGTGCCAGCCTTGGGGATAGTCCCTACGAGCAGTACTTC. It translates to CASLGDSPYEQYF.

The chain is built from TRBV20-1 and TRBJ1-5; no clear D. CDR3 length: 12 amino acids. V was clipped by 5 bases and J by 4 bases, with 9 bases between them. Germline assignment: CDR1 DFQATT and CDR2 SNEGSKA (reference sequence). The CDR3 protein is CSASYPNQPQHF. CDR3 DNA sequence: TGCAGTGCTTCCTACCCAAATCAGCCCCAGCATTTT.